This is a list of T cell receptor beta chains from one sample in a study of OX40 agonist ivuxolimab in advanced cancers. Generated by immunoSEQ multiplex PCR, the TCRdb table keeps only in-frame clones and is missing some. There are under 150,000 clones in the sample; less than 95% occur only once, and around 1% lies in the top ten. Specimen: CD4+ or CD8+ T cells sorted from blood, collected in a trial of the OX40 agonist ivuxolimab. The receptors originated from an adult with an advanced solid tumor such as melanoma, head and neck, liver or kidney cancer. Each CDR3 is given without its conserved first and last residue.

v_call,j_call,cdr3_aa
TRBV5-4,TRBJ2-1,ASSPGLAEAYNEQF
TRBV6-5,TRBJ1-1,ASSRDTGAEAF
TRBV10-2,TRBJ2-7,ASSPATAYEQY
TRBV2,TRBJ1-1,ASRSLGAAF
TRBV6-5,TRBJ1-1,ASTNQGNTEAF
TRBV4-3,TRBJ2-7,ASSQDLADEQY
TRBV9,TRBJ2-7,ASSAGTGVYEQY
TRBV9,TRBJ2-2,ASSVYGTSGTGELF
TRBV28,TRBJ1-2,ASRPPGTANYGYT
TRBV7-3,.,ASSLAGGSSYEQY
TRBV28,TRBJ2-2,ASTQEWGNTGELF
TRBV28,TRBJ1-1,ASTRTLNTEAF
TRBV11-1,TRBJ1-3,ASSPDGRLSGNTIY
TRBV20-1,TRBJ2-1,SATTNEQF
TRBV6-5,TRBJ1-2,ASRDVTVFGGYT
TRBV5-2,TRBJ2-2,ASIQGQGANTGELF
TRBV18,TRBJ1-2,ASSLSQLMVYGYT
TRBV4-3,TRBJ2-7,ASSQDPAGLPH
TRBV25-1,TRBJ2-3,ASSLSLTDTQY
TRBV18,TRBJ1-3,ASSPGTEGNTIY
TRBV19,TRBJ1-5,ASSIAGGRPQH
TRBV19,.,ASSKGGRYEQY
TRBV28,TRBJ1-4,ASSLPGDEKLF
TRBV19,TRBJ2-6,ASSMTGWGANVLT
TRBV6-5,TRBJ1-2,ASRLDRNYGYT
TRBV11-2,TRBJ2-5,ASSKGPQETQY
TRBV6-5,TRBJ1-1,ASRTDRGNTEAF
TRBV27,TRBJ2-3,ASSSLFNNLEESTDTQY
TRBV15,TRBJ2-6,ATSSRGKSSGANVLT
TRBV5-4,TRBJ2-3,ASSLALAGVTDTQY
TRBV7-2,TRBJ2-1,ASSPTGGPYNEQF
TRBV7-3,TRBJ2-5,ASSSGIGGEQY
TRBV7-6,TRBJ1-5,ASSAGQGARGQPQH
TRBV7-3,TRBJ1-1,ASSLQITEAF
TRBV5-1,TRBJ2-1,ASSFDRTSYEQF
TRBV6-5,TRBJ1-5,ASSHRDRAQPQH
TRBV7-2,TRBJ1-2,ASSYTGENYGYT
TRBV6-1,TRBJ1-5,ASRFAMRPQH
TRBV28,TRBJ1-2,ASSSGQWIGYGYT
TRBV9,TRBJ2-5,ASSVEAGRGETQY
TRBV18,TRBJ2-1,ASSPYNGSYNEQF
TRBV15,TRBJ2-5,ATSRDPSGLQY
TRBV27,TRBJ1-2,ASSPRTGYNYGYT
TRBV6-5,TRBJ1-1,ASSLGLQAF
TRBV25-1,TRBJ2-7,ASRRGVSYEQY